This T cell receptor (beta chain) derives from a study of spatial heterogeneity in lung cancer. Turning to the study itself: Detected sequences consistently included more beta-chain ones than alpha-chain ones. Whole-study findings and limits: How many expanded intratumoral alpha and beta TCRs were present tracked the tumor mutation count, which was a count of nonsynonymous mutations.

As to time point: sample taken at primary tumor resection. This clonotype was detected many times. The antigen is undetermined. Since the library was made to target alpha chains, this beta chain is a stray read and its abundance is not meaningful. TCRdb analysed the 5' RACE reads with MiXCR anew, one entry per CDR3 protein. The sample lists about 14,000 distinct CDR3 sequences; roughly 4.7% were seen once. J gave up 3 bases and V 3 bases, and 0 bases lay outside the gene matches. The CDR3 sequence is 14 residues long. Germline V gives CDR1 KGHSH, CDR2 LQKENI. The chain is built from TRBV18 and TRBJ2-5; 11 nucleotides match TRBD2. The receptor's source is a female donor with early-stage non-small cell lung cancer. Sequenced here: lung tumor tissue, sampled at surgery. In DNA, the CDR3 is TGTGCCAGCTCACCGACTAGCGGGGAAGAGACCCAGTACTTC. Protein: CASSPTSGEETQYF.